This TCR beta chain came from a study of cytomegalovirus exposure and HLA in healthy donors. The primer mix had 60 Vbeta and 13 Jbeta primers. TCRdb's table, derived via immunoSEQ multiplex PCR, lists solely in-frame clones and lacks some. The table has 100,000 or so clones, roughly 80% seen once. Trimming at V came to 8 bases and at J to 0 bases, leaving 5 bases not matched to a gene. Germline V gene lookup returns CDR1 GTSNPN and CDR2 SVGIG (reference sequence). The CDR3 length is 13 residues. The chain employs TRBV30 and TRBJ2-7; 9 nucleotides agree with TRBD2. The clonotype comes from a man between 18 and 35 years old in good health and CMV-seronegative. The sequenced material came from PBMCs. The CDR3, as DNA: TGTGCCGGAGAGCGGGAGGACTCCTACGAGCAGTACTTC. Its translation is CAGEREDSYEQYF. Complete variable domain (other parts from reference TRBV30 and TRBJ2-7): SQTIHQWPATLVQPVGSPLSLECTVEGTSNPNLYWYRQAAGRGLQLLFYSVGIGQISSEVPQNLSASRPQDRQFILSSKKLLLSDSGFYLCAGEREDSYEQYFGPGTRLTVT.